Listed below are T cell receptor beta chains from one sample, sequenced in a study of somatic mutations in cytotoxic T cells in rheumatoid arthritis. Repertoires were generated with immunoSEQ multiplex PCR, while TCRdb's copy carries only in-frame clones and drops some. The top ten hold 25% to 30% of the sample, which has approximately 6,400 clones, roughly 80% seen once. Sample: CD8+ T cells sorted from blood, taken at a follow-up visit. These receptors came from a woman between 70 and 85 years old with rheumatoid arthritis. Both conserved end residues are part of each CDR3. The D gene is left open where the match is weak. Only some rows state a clone size, as once, few, many or a class for expanded clones.

d_call | j_call | v_call | clone_size | cdr3_aa | cdr3_nt
- | TRBJ1-1 | TRBV11-2 | few | CASSFPQNTEAFF | TGTGCCAGCAGCTTCCCCCAGAACACTGAAGCTTTCTTT
- | TRBJ2-7 | TRBV27 | - | CASSPTTQTYEQYF | TGTGCCAGCAGCCCCACGACCCAGACCTACGAGCAGTACTTC
- | TRBJ1-1 | TRBV29-1 | - | CSVVSGMNTEAFF | TGCAGCGTTGTCTCCGGGATGAACACTGAAGCTTTCTTT
- | TRBJ2-2 | TRBV10-1 | - | CASSDNRAGELFF | TGCGCCAGCAGTGATAACAGGGCCGGGGAGCTGTTTTTT
- | TRBJ1-2 | TRBV25-1 | few | CASSDLPDRPNTF | TGTGCCAGCAGTGACTTACCGGACCGGCCGAACACCTTC
- | TRBJ2-1 | TRBV2 | - | CASSDGELGLAKAFF | TGTGCCAGCAGTGACGGAGAATTGGGGTTGGCTAAGGCGTTCTTC
- | TRBJ2-7 | TRBV13 | - | CASSLAGMGQYF | TGTGCCAGCAGCTTAGCTGGGATGGGGCAGTACTTC
TRBD1 | TRBJ2-7 | TRBV7-9 | few | CASSYSGQGPYEQYF | TGTGCCAGCAGCTACTCGGGACAGGGGCCATACGAGCAGTACTTC
- | TRBJ1-6 | TRBV2 | - | CASSVDSSYNSPLHF | TGTGCCAGCAGTGTGGATAGCTCCTATAATTCACCCCTCCACTTT
- | TRBJ2-6 | TRBV5-8 | - | CASSLMHSGANVLTF | TGTGCCAGCAGCTTGATGCACTCTGGGGCCAACGTCCTGACTTTC
- | TRBJ2-7 | TRBV27 | - | CASSFRQGINEQYF | TGTGCCAGCAGTTTTCGTCAGGGGATCAACGAGCAGTACTTC
TRBD1 | TRBJ2-5 | TRBV6-6 | hyperexpanded | CASSSGQGALKTQYF | TGTGCCAGCAGTTCGGGACAGGGGGCGCTGAAGACCCAGTACTTC
TRBD2 | TRBJ2-1 | TRBV7-2 | - | CASSWGLADYNEQFF | TGTGCCAGCAGCTGGGGACTAGCAGACTACAATGAGCAGTTCTTC
- | TRBJ2-5 | TRBV4-1 | - | CASSQGWGNRETQYF | TGCGCCAGCAGCCAAGGATGGGGGAATAGAGAGACCCAGTACTTC
- | TRBJ1-1 | TRBV5-4 | few | CATALGPGTEAFF | TGTGCCACCGCTTTGGGACCGGGCACTGAAGCTTTCTTT
- | TRBJ1-5 | TRBV19 | - | CASSKGPPRQPQHF | TGTGCCAGTAGCAAAGGGCCCCCTCGACAGCCCCAGCATTTT
TRBD2 | TRBJ2-5 | TRBV7-2 | few | CASSPIAGSLETQYF | TGTGCCAGCAGCCCCATAGCGGGGAGCCTAGAGACCCAGTACTTC
- | TRBJ2-7 | TRBV7-9 | few | CASSFPLAGSPYEQYF | TGTGCCAGCAGCTTTCCCCTCGCGGGGTCTCCCTACGAGCAGTACTTC
- | TRBJ2-7 | TRBV9 | - | CASSVGEWAYEQYF | TGTGCCAGCAGCGTAGGAGAGTGGGCCTACGAGCAGTACTTC
TRBD1 | TRBJ2-7 | TRBV2 | few | CASSDRDRGIYEQYF | TGTGCCAGCAGTGATAGGGACAGGGGCATCTACGAGCAGTACTTC
- | TRBJ2-7 | TRBV7-2 | - | CASSLWGPLIYEQYF | TGTGCCAGCAGCTTATGGGGGCCCCTAATCTACGAGCAGTACTTC
TRBD2 | TRBJ2-7 | TRBV4-1 | - | CASSPLAGVYEQYF | TGCGCCAGCAGCCCTTTAGCGGGAGTTTACGAGCAGTACTTC